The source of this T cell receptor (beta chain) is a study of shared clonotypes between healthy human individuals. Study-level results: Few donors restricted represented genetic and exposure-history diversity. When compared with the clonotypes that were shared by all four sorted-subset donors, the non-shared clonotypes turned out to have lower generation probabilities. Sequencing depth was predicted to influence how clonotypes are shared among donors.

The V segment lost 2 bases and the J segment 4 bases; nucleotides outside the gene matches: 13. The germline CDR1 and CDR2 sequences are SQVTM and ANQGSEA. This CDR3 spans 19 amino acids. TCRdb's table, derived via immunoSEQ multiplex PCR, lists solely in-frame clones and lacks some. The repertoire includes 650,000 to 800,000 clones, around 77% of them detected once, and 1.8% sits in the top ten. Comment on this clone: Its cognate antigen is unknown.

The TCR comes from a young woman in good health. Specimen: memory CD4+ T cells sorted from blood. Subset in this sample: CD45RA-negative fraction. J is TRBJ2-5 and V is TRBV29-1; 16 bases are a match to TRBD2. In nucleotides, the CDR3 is TGCAGCGTTGAAAGGAGGAAGGGGACTAGCGGGAGGGCGGCAGAGACCCAGTACTTC. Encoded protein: CSVERRKGTSGRAAETQYF.